This is a list of T cell receptor beta chains from one sample in a study of cytomegalovirus exposure and HLA in healthy donors. Repertoires were generated with immunoSEQ multiplex PCR, while TCRdb's copy carries only in-frame clones and drops some. Of about 190,000 clones in the sample, around 85% were seen once. Sequenced material: PBMCs. The receptors shown here come from a man aged 50 to 59 in good health and CMV-seronegative. Each CDR3 is given with its conserved first and last residue. D genes are given only for firm matches. Clone size, where shown, is once, few, many, or a class for clones that have expanded.

V gene,D gene,J gene,clone size,CDR3 protein,CDR3 DNA
TRBV7-9,NA,TRBJ2-6,NA,CASSYTSSGANVLTF,TGTGCCAGCAGCTATACAAGCTCTGGGGCCAACGTCCTGACTTTC
TRBV4-3,TRBD1,TRBJ2-2,NA,CASSPGTGDGTGELFF,TGCGCCAGCAGCCCCGGGACAGGGGATGGGACCGGGGAGCTGTTTTTT
TRBV25-1,TRBD2,TRBJ2-1,NA,CASSARLAGGPEQFF,TGTGCCAGCAGTGCCAGACTAGCGGGGGGCCCTGAGCAGTTCTTC
TRBV6-5,TRBD2,TRBJ2-3,NA,CASSYSGLAGDTQYF,TGTGCCAGCAGTTACTCTGGTCTAGCGGGAGATACGCAGTATTTT
TRBV19,NA,TRBJ2-7,NA,CASEALYEQYF,TGTGCCAGTGAGGCCCTCTACGAGCAGTACTTC
TRBV7-2,TRBD1,TRBJ2-3,NA,CASSYNRGRDTQYF,TGTGCCAGCAGTTATAACAGGGGGAGAGATACGCAGTATTTT
TRBV27,TRBD1,TRBJ1-2,NA,CASSLSPDRVRGYTF,TGTGCCAGCAGTTTATCGCCGGACAGGGTACGAGGCTACACCTTC
TRBV5-4,NA,TRBJ2-7,NA,CASSLGGGASYEQYF,TGTGCCAGCAGCTTAGGGGGGGGCGCCTCCTACGAGCAGTACTTC
TRBV2,TRBD2,TRBJ2-1,NA,CASSVGLARPADEQFF,TGTGCCAGCAGTGTGGGACTAGCCCGACCTGCGGATGAGCAGTTCTTC
TRBV19,NA,TRBJ1-5,NA,CASSSGEGGGPQHF,TGTGCCAGTAGTAGCGGCGAGGGCGGGGGGCCCCAGCATTTT
TRBV18,NA,TRBJ2-7,NA,CASSPQGEQYF,TGTGCCAGCTCACCCCAGGGTGAGCAGTACTTC
TRBV7-3,NA,TRBJ2-5,NA,CASSRGTRETQYF,TGTGCCAGCAGCCGAGGGACACGAGAGACCCAGTACTTC
TRBV7-2,NA,TRBJ1-2,once,CASSSPVRGAEGYTF,TGTGCCAGCAGCTCCCCGGTGCGGGGGGCGGAGGGCTACACCTTC
TRBV4-1,NA,TRBJ2-2,NA,CASSHAITPGRANTGELFF,TGCGCCAGCAGCCACGCTATCACCCCGGGCAGGGCGAACACCGGGGAGCTGTTTTTT
TRBV30,TRBD1,TRBJ2-5,few,CAWSVWDRAETQYF,TGTGCCTGGAGTGTTTGGGACAGGGCCGAGACCCAGTACTTC
TRBV7-8,NA,TRBJ1-2,NA,CASSLGRVEGYTF,TGTGCCAGCAGCTTAGGGAGGGTGGAGGGCTACACCTTC
TRBV5-5,TRBD1,TRBJ1-2,NA,CASSFGQAANYGYTF,TGTGCCAGCTCTTTCGGACAGGCAGCTAACTATGGCTACACCTTC
TRBV7-2,NA,TRBJ2-1,NA,CASSTDLSSYNEQFF,TGTGCCAGCAGCACAGACCTGAGCTCCTACAATGAGCAGTTCTTC
TRBV30,TRBD1,TRBJ2-3,NA,CSHSGQGTDTQYF,TGTTCCCACAGCGGACAGGGGACAGATACGCAGTATTTT
TRBV27,NA,TRBJ2-2,NA,CASRLRTNTGELFF,TGTGCCAGCAGGCTGAGAACGAACACCGGGGAGCTGTTTTTT
TRBV7-2,NA,TRBJ2-2,NA,CASSPGLFTGELFF,TGTGCCAGCAGCCCGGGACTGTTCACCGGGGAGCTGTTTTTT
TRBV6-5,NA,TRBJ1-1,NA,CASNPDFGEAFF,TGTGCCAGTAATCCCGATTTCGGTGAAGCTTTCTTT
TRBV30,NA,TRBJ2-3,few,CAWSVRFTDTQYF,TGTGCCTGGAGTGTTCGGTTCACAGATACGCAGTATTTT
TRBV6-5,TRBD1,TRBJ2-7,NA,CASRPYWTGSYEQYF,TGTGCCAGCAGACCGTATTGGACAGGTTCCTACGAGCAGTACTTC
TRBV7-2,NA,TRBJ1-2,NA,CASRVMWGLRYGYTF,TGTGCCAGCAGGGTAATGTGGGGGCTGCGGTATGGCTACACCTTC
TRBV7-9,NA,TRBJ1-2,once,CASTPGGPYNYGYTF,TGTGCCAGCACACCGGGGGGGCCATATAACTATGGCTACACCTTC
TRBV14,NA,TRBJ1-6,NA,CASSQDNAPSPLHF,TGTGCCAGCAGCCAAGATAACGCGCCATCACCCCTCCACTTT
TRBV28,NA,TRBJ2-7,once,CASSLGTPYEQYF,TGTGCCAGCAGTTTAGGGACTCCCTACGAGCAGTACTTC
TRBV9,TRBD1,TRBJ1-2,NA,CASSVGQGAYGYTF,TGTGCCAGCAGCGTAGGGCAGGGGGCATATGGCTACACCTTC
TRBV5-6,NA,TRBJ1-5,NA,CASSSGGRPQHF,TGTGCCAGCAGCTCTGGCGGCCGGCCCCAGCATTTT
TRBV2,NA,TRBJ2-7,NA,CASSEEGGGAYEQYF,TGTGCCAGCAGTGAAGAAGGGGGGGGAGCCTACGAGCAGTACTTC
TRBV6-1,TRBD1,TRBJ1-5,NA,CAIGDRLNQPQHF,TGTGCCATCGGGGACAGGCTTAATCAGCCCCAGCATTTT
TRBV5-3,TRBD1,TRBJ1-2,NA,CARSFPDRINYGYTF,TGTGCCAGAAGCTTTCCGGACAGGATTAACTATGGCTACACCTTC
TRBV5-1,TRBD2,TRBJ2-5,NA,CASSFSSGGQETQYF,TGCGCCAGCAGCTTTTCGTCGGGGGGTCAAGAGACCCAGTACTTC
TRBV11-1,TRBD2,TRBJ2-3,few,CASSLSGGPFRTDTQYF,TGTGCCAGCAGCTTAAGCGGGGGCCCGTTTCGCACAGATACGCAGTATTTT
TRBV30,TRBD1,TRBJ1-1,NA,CAWSRDSTEAFF,TGTGCCTGGAGTAGGGACAGCACTGAAGCTTTCTTT
TRBV7-2,NA,TRBJ1-1,NA,CASSLRGLPEAFF,TGTGCCAGCAGCTTAAGAGGGCTACCTGAAGCTTTCTTT
TRBV4-1,NA,TRBJ2-5,NA,CASSYAPGRKETQYF,TGCGCCAGCAGCTACGCACCCGGCAGGAAAGAGACCCAGTACTTC
TRBV19,TRBD1,TRBJ1-4,NA,CASSSGQGRFEKLFF,TGTGCCAGTAGTTCCGGACAGGGACGATTTGAAAAACTGTTTTTT
TRBV25-1,NA,TRBJ2-7,NA,CASSSRVSYEQYF,TGTGCCAGCAGTAGCCGGGTCTCCTACGAGCAGTACTTC
TRBV6-5,TRBD1,TRBJ1-2,NA,CASSEDRGQSGYTF,TGTGCCAGCAGTGAGGACAGGGGCCAAAGTGGCTACACCTTC
TRBV7-6,NA,TRBJ1-2,NA,CASSLARGGVGYTF,TGTGCCAGCAGCTTAGCGCGAGGAGGGGTTGGCTACACCTTC
TRBV7-9,TRBD1,TRBJ2-7,few,CASSRGTGSFDEQYF,TGTGCCAGCAGTCGCGGGACAGGATCCTTCGACGAGCAGTACTTC
TRBV25-1,NA,TRBJ2-6,NA,CASRRGGGANVLTF,TGTGCCAGCAGGAGAGGTGGAGGGGCCAACGTCCTGACTTTC
TRBV9,TRBD1,TRBJ2-5,NA,CASSVVGRGREETQYF,TGTGCCAGCAGCGTAGTGGGCAGGGGGAGAGAAGAGACCCAGTACTTC
TRBV9,TRBD1,TRBJ2-7,NA,CASSAGGVDEQYF,TGTGCCAGCAGCGCAGGGGGCGTGGACGAGCAGTACTTC
TRBV9,TRBD1,TRBJ1-1,NA,CASSPWTGPNTEAFF,TGTGCCAGCAGTCCGTGGACAGGACCTAACACTGAAGCTTTCTTT
TRBV7-2,TRBD2,TRBJ2-7,NA,CASSSLSGGAYEQYF,TGTGCCAGCAGCTCACTTAGCGGGGGGGCCTACGAGCAGTACTTC
TRBV6-1,TRBD1,TRBJ2-7,NA,CASSEMTGWIYEQYF,TGTGCCAGCAGTGAAATGACAGGGTGGATTTACGAGCAGTACTTC
TRBV27,TRBD1,TRBJ2-3,NA,CASRTGTDTQYF,TGTGCCAGCAGGACAGGGACAGATACGCAGTATTTT
TRBV7-2,TRBD1,TRBJ1-2,NA,CASSLRQGWNGYTF,TGTGCCAGCAGCTTACGACAGGGGTGGAATGGCTACACCTTC
TRBV7-9,NA,TRBJ2-5,once,CASSSGWETQYF,TGTGCCAGCAGTTCAGGGTGGGAGACCCAGTACTTC
TRBV11-2,NA,TRBJ2-5,few,CASSLGGALQETQYF,TGTGCCAGCAGCCTAGGCGGGGCCCTCCAAGAGACCCAGTACTTC
TRBV6-5,NA,TRBJ1-6,NA,CASSYHHTGMDSPLHF,TGTGCCAGCAGTTACCACCATACAGGGATGGATTCACCCCTCCACTTT
TRBV28,TRBD1,TRBJ1-2,NA,CAIASGGTGSMYTF,TGTGCCATTGCCTCCGGGGGGACAGGGTCTATGTACACCTTC